The text below deals with one TCR beta chain. Its antigen is still unknown. The repertoire was sequenced with immunoSEQ multiplex PCR; TCRdb's copy has only in-frame clones and lacks some. The table lists around 79,000 clones, more than 70% of them singletons. From germline, CDR1 is MNHEY and CDR2 SVGAGI. The CDR3 extends over 15 amino acids. J was trimmed by 6 bases and V by 2 bases; bases with no gene match: 4. This specimen comes from a study of OX40 agonist ivuxolimab in advanced cancers. Study outcomes and limitations: In the expanded peripheral T cells, antigen specificity was never determined.

The chain couples TRBV6-5 to TRBJ2-4; 10 nucleotides align to TRBD1. The TCR was taken from an adult with an advanced solid tumor such as melanoma, head and neck, liver or kidney cancer. The sequencing used CD4+ or CD8+ T cells sorted from blood, collected in a trial of the OX40 agonist ivuxolimab. In nucleotides, the CDR3 is TGTGCCAGCAGTTACCGGGACAGGGGCAGAAACATTCAGTACTTC. Translating gives CASSYRDRGRNIQYF.